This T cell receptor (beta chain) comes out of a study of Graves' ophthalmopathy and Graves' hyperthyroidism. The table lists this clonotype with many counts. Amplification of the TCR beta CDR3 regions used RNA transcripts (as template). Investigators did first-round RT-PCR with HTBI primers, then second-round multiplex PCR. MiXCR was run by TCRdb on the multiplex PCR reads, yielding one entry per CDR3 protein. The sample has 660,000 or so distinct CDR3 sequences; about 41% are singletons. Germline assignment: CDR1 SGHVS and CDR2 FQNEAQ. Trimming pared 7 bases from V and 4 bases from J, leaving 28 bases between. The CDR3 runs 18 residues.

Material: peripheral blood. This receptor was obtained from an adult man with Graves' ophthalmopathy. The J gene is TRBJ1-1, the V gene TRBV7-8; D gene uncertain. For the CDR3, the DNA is TGTGCCAGCACCCCCCTGCGCTGGAGAAGGAAGAACGGCACTGAAGCTTTCTTT. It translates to CASTPLRWRRKNGTEAFF. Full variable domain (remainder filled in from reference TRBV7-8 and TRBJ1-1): GAGVSQSPRYKVAKRGQDVALRCDPISGHVSLFWYQQALGQGPEFLTYFQNEAQLDKSGLPSDRFFAERPEGSVSTLKIQRTQQEDSAVYLCASTPLRWRRKNGTEAFFGQGTRLTVV.